This record looks at one TCR beta chain sequence and its context. This specimen belongs to a study of OX40 agonist ivuxolimab in advanced cancers. TCRdb keeps only in-frame clones here, not all; method: immunoSEQ multiplex PCR. The sample lists around 19,000 clones, 65% to 90% seen once, with around 16% in the top ten. V was trimmed by 5 bases and J by 0 bases, leaving 7 bases between them. Germline V lookup: CDR1 MNHEY, CDR2 SMNVEV (reference sequence). CDR3 length: 13 amino acids. This chain uses TRBV27 with TRBJ2-5, with D uncertain. The sequencing here drew on CD4+ or CD8+ T cells sorted from blood, taken in a trial of the OX40 agonist ivuxolimab. This TCR was sampled from an adult with an advanced solid tumor such as melanoma, head and neck, liver or kidney cancer. The CDR3 DNA is TGTGCCAGCAGTACCTTGTACCAAGAGACCCAGTACTTC. Protein sequence: CASSTLYQETQYF.